The 20 T cell receptor beta chains presented below share a single source sample, sequenced in a study of Ad26.COV2.S vaccination and SARS-CoV-2 variants. The treatment denotes: some 20 received Ad26.COV2.S at low or high dose, single or two shots; about 5 received placebo; per-sample allocation not given. After the first vaccine or placebo injection, samples were drawn on day 63. Measured with immunoSEQ multiplex PCR; TCRdb has only the in-frame clones, and not every one. The top ten clones hold about 3.5% of a sample with hundreds of thousands of clones, around 87% of them seen once. The sample here was peripheral blood, taken in a trial of Ad26.COV2.S vaccine versus placebo. These receptors all come from a person between 18 and 59 years old who received the Ad26.COV2.S COVID-19 vaccine or a placebo.

This chain joins TRBV6-5 and TRBJ2-1; D might be TRBD1 (6 bases). The CDR3 loop spans 16 amino acids. Trimming removed 2 bases from V and 4 bases from J, with 15 bases in between. The germline CDR1 and CDR2 sequences are MNHEY and SVGAGI. CDR3 sequence reads: CASSYVGTHTYNEQFF. CDR3 nucleotides: TGTGCCAGCAGTTACGTCGGGACACATACTTACAATGAGCAGTTCTTC.

The chain recombines TRBV5-1 with TRBJ2-1; D is perhaps TRBD2 (6 bases). The V gene lost 4 bases and the J gene lost 1 base, with 12 bases spanning the gap. This CDR3 has 15 amino acids. Germline V gene sequence: CDR1 SGHRS, CDR2 YFSETQ. The CDR3 sequence is CASSEEGVSYNEQFF. In DNA form, the CDR3 reads TGCGCCAGCAGCGAGGAGGGTGTATCCTACAATGAGCAGTTCTTC.

This clone has a single count. The chain employs TRBV3-1 (or the pseudogene TRBV3-2) and TRBJ1-2, with 8 positions matching TRBD1. V shed 4 bases, J shed 4 bases, and the junction held 8 bases outside the gene matches. The CDR3 has 15 amino acids. Germline-derived CDR1 and CDR2 are LGHDT and YNNKEL (reference sequence). CDR3 DNA: TGTGCCAGCAGCCGTACGACAGGGGCTGGCTATGGCTACACCTTC. Amino acids: CASSRTTGAGYGYTF.

The chain is built from TRBV30 and TRBJ1-1, with TRBD1 identical over 7 bases. V trimming: 0 bases; J trimming: 5 bases; junction bases outside the gene matches: 3. This CDR3 is 13 amino acids long. Germline V lookup: CDR1 GTSNPN, CDR2 SVGIG (reference sequence). CDR3 loop: CAWSVGRGTEAFF. CDR3 in DNA: TGTGCCTGGAGTGTAGGCAGGGGGACTGAAGCTTTCTTT.

This clone was seen only once. This CDR3 is CASSLDRDSSGNTIYF. The CDR3 region has the DNA TGTGCCAGCAGCTTAGATCGGGACAGCTCTGGAAACACCATATATTTT. This chain connects TRBV11-2 to TRBJ1-3; TRBD1 agrees at 7 bases. The germline V gene encodes CDR1 SGHAT and CDR2 FQNNGV. The CDR3 consists of 16 residues. The ends lost 0 bases at V and 0 bases at J; junction bases unmatched: 2.

The chain combines TRBV20-1 with TRBJ2-3; no definite D call. With 3 bases removed from V and 2 bases from J, the gap between germline ends came to 3 bases. CDR1 and CDR2 (germline): DFQATT, SNEGSKA (reference sequence). The CDR3 length is 11 residues. CDR3 sequence: CSASVTDTQYF. DNA of the CDR3: TGCAGTGCTAGCGTCACAGATACGCAGTATTTT.

This chain links TRBV7-8 with TRBJ2-7, with 8 nucleotides matching TRBD2. The CDR3 has 16 amino acids. The J segment lost 2 bases and the V segment lost 2 bases, leaving 8 bases of the junction unmatched. Germline loops: CDR1 SGHVS, CDR2 FQNEAQ. CDR3: CASSLRAAGATYEQYF. Written as DNA, the CDR3 is TGTGCCAGCAGCTTAAGGGCAGCGGGGGCCACCTACGAGCAGTACTTC.

The chain is built from TRBV5-1 and TRBJ1-4; no firm D call. The germline CDR1 and CDR2 sequences are SGHRS and YFSETQ. V was cut by 4 bases and J by 10 bases, with 11 bases left in between. This CDR3 region has 12 residues. DNA of the CDR3: TGCGCCAGCAGCCTAGAGGGAGGAAAACTGTTTTTT. This codes for CASSLEGGKLFF.

The chain uses TRBV7-9 and TRBJ2-1, with D maybe TRBD2 (6 bases). V dropped 4 bases and J dropped 4 bases, with 17 bases sitting between them. The CDR3 sequence is 16 residues long. Germline V CDR1 and CDR2: SEHNR, FQNEAQ (reference sequence). The CDR3 bases are TGTGCCAGCAGCTACTTACCGGGACGGGGGTACAATGAGCAGTTCTTC. This gives the protein CASSYLPGRGYNEQFF.

V usage is TRBV19 and J usage is TRBJ2-7; D is perhaps TRBD1 (6 bases). V was shortened by 4 bases and J by 2 bases, with 9 bases between the two germline ends. Germline V CDR1 and CDR2: LNHDA, SQIVND (reference sequence). There are 13 residues in the CDR3. The CDR3 reads CASSSRGTYEQYF. CDR3 coding DNA: TGTGCCAGTAGTAGCAGGGGTACCTACGAGCAGTACTTC.

V gene TRBV3-1 (or the pseudogene TRBV3-2) combines with J gene TRBJ2-7; TRBD1 aligns across 8 bases. The CDR3 is 16 amino acids. In germline, CDR1 is LGHDT, CDR2 YNNKEL (reference sequence). Trimming took 1 base from V and 1 from J; bases not matched to a gene: 6. CDR3 amino acids: CASSQVTGTGSYEQYF. The CDR3 DNA reads as TGTGCCAGCAGCCAAGTGACCGGGACAGGATCCTACGAGCAGTACTTC.

This clone was counted a few times. The rearrangement joins TRBV6-5 to TRBJ1-1, with D unclear. Germline V gene lookup returns CDR1 MNHEY and CDR2 SVGAGI. Trimming took 8 bases from V and 11 from J, leaving 18 bases between them. CDR3 length: 12 amino acids. CDR3 DNA: TGTGCCAGCCGATCTGAGGGTCGAGAGGCTTTCTTT. It translates to CASRSEGREAFF.

The V and J genes are TRBV6-5 and TRBJ1-2; 8 bases fit TRBD1. This CDR3 comprises 14 residues. Germline CDR1 reads MNHEY; CDR2 reads SVGAGI. V lost 8 bases, J lost 8 bases, and 13 bases stayed unmatched. CDR3 DNA: TGTGCCAGCCAAAGGGAGCAGGGGGCTCGGGGCTACACCTTC. It is translated as CASQREQGARGYTF.

In DNA, the CDR3 is TGTGCCTGGAGTGTACTATTAGGGGCCGTCGGCTACACCTTC. As protein: CAWSVLLGAVGYTF. The chain carries TRBV30 and TRBJ1-2, with D possibly being TRBD1 (5 bases). The V gene's germline CDR1 is GTSNPN and CDR2 SVGIG (reference sequence). Trimming removed 0 bases from V and 8 bases from J, with 16 bases in between. This CDR3 is 14 amino acids long. Variable domain in full (rest from reference TRBV30 and TRBJ1-2): SQTIHQWPATLVQPVGSPLSLECTVEGTSNPNLYWYRQAAGRGLQLLFYSVGIGQISSEVPQNLSASRPQDRQFILSSKKLLLSDSGFYLCAWSVLLGAVGYTFGSGTRLTVV.

This chain links TRBV29-1 with TRBJ2-3; TRBD2 might be the D (7 bases). The CDR3 contains 14 residues. V was shortened by 7 bases and J by 2 bases, with 16 bases between the two germline ends. Germline V gives CDR1 SQVTM, CDR2 ANQGSEA. The CDR3 DNA follows: TGCAGCGGGAGCAGGGGACTATCCACAGATACGCAGTATTTT. Its translation is CSGSRGLSTDTQYF.

The chain has TRBV19 and TRBJ1-1; D might be TRBD1 (6 bases). This CDR3 is 15 amino acids long. Trimming shortened V by 7 bases and J by 6 bases, and 21 bases separated the two germline ends. Germline CDR1 reads LNHDA; CDR2 reads SQIVND (reference sequence). The CDR3 DNA sequence: TGTGCCAGTAACTTAAAGGGGGGCCCCGGGGCTGAAGCTTTCTTT. Translating gives CASNLKGGPGAEAFF.

CDR3 sequence: CASSVNPNEQFF. For the CDR3, the DNA is TGTGCCAGCAGCGTAAACCCCAATGAGCAGTTCTTC. V and J are TRBV7-3 and TRBJ2-1; D not certain. The CDR3 has 12 amino acids. V was clipped by 5 bases and J by 6 bases, with 8 bases between them. The V gene's germline CDR1 is SGHTA and CDR2 FQGTGA. The variable domain in full, completed from reference TRBV7-3 and TRBJ2-1, reads GAGVSQTPSNKVTEKGKYVELRCDPISGHTALYWYRQSLGQGPEFLIYFQGTGAADDSGLPNDRFFAVRPEGSVSTLKIQRTERGDSAVYLCASSVNPNEQFFGPGTRLTVL.

This chain uses TRBV9 with TRBJ2-3; 14 positions match TRBD2. With V trimmed by 0 bases and J by 3 bases, 9 bases remained unmatched. Germline V gene data show CDR1 as SGDLS and CDR2 as YYNGEE. The CDR3 loop spans 19 amino acids. The chain's CDR3 is CASSVAGTSGGFETDTQYF. The CDR3, as DNA: TGTGCCAGCAGCGTAGCGGGGACTAGCGGGGGATTTGAGACAGATACGCAGTATTTT.

Remarks on this clone: At the DNA level, this CDR3 is encoded by other sequences in the same sample as well. V usage is TRBV29-1 and J usage is TRBJ1-1; the D gene is possibly TRBD1 (6 bases). V shed 5 bases and J shed 8 bases, with 9 bases lying between them. The CDR3 sequence is 10 residues long. Germline V gene data show CDR1 as SQVTM and CDR2 as ANQGSEA. Here the CDR3 DNA reads TGCAGCGTTTGGGGGGCCGAAGCTTTCTTT. This translates into CSVWGAEAFF.

This chain joins TRBV7-3 and TRBJ2-1; D is ambiguous. The germline V gene has CDR1 SGHTA and CDR2 FQGTGA. CDR3 size: 14 residues. V was cut by 4 bases and J by 6 bases, with 13 bases left in between. The CDR3 coding sequence is TGTGCCAGCAGCTCAAGGGATGCGCCCAATGAGCAGTTCTTC. Protein: CASSSRDAPNEQFF.